This is a list of T cell receptor beta chains from one sample in a study of shared clonotypes between healthy human individuals. Produced via immunoSEQ multiplex PCR; TCRdb's table is partial and in-frame only. The table lists 700,000 to 950,000 clones, 96% of them singletons. Sequencing used naive CD8+ T cells sorted from blood. The receptors derive from a man younger than 40 in good health. The CDR3 runs from the conserved cysteine through the conserved F or W. D genes are given only for firm matches. For some rows the clone size is stated as once, few or many, or as a class when expanded; others skip it.

CDR3aa	CDR3nt	abundance	d_gene	v_gene	j_gene
CASSPTGGLMNTEAFF	TGTGCCAGCAGTCCAACAGGGGGTCTAATGAACACTGAAGCTTTCTTT	NA	TRBD1	TRBV27	TRBJ1-1
CASSFSEGIADTQYF	TGTGCCAGCAGTTTCTCGGAGGGGATTGCAGATACGCAGTATTTT	few	NA	TRBV28	TRBJ2-3
CASSLARLTETQYF	TGTGCCAGCAGCTTAGCTAGACTGACGGAGACCCAGTACTTC	NA	NA	TRBV13	TRBJ2-5
CATDGGQASNQPQHF	TGTGCCACCGACGGGGGACAAGCTAGCAATCAGCCCCAGCATTTT	NA	NA	TRBV2	TRBJ1-5
CASSNSYFFGRTDLSYEQYF	TGTGCCAGTAGTAATTCGTATTTTTTTGGTAGGACAGACCTCTCCTACGAGCAGTACTTC	NA	NA	TRBV19	TRBJ2-7
CASISFMGGAPGFYEQYF	TGTGCCAGCATCTCCTTTATGGGGGGGGCCCCAGGGTTCTACGAGCAGTACTTC	NA	NA	TRBV11-2	TRBJ2-7
CASSFYSVSPYNEQFF	TGTGCCAGTAGTTTCTACAGCGTATCCCCGTACAATGAGCAGTTCTTC	once	NA	TRBV19	TRBJ2-1
CASSQIQGAQPQHF	TGTGCCAGCAGCCAGATACAGGGGGCCCAGCCCCAGCATTTT	NA	TRBD1	TRBV6-5	TRBJ1-5
CASSPLAAINEQFF	TGTGCCAGCAGCCCCCTAGCGGCCATCAATGAGCAGTTCTTC	NA	TRBD2	TRBV9	TRBJ2-1
CASTDWSHEQFF	TGTGCCAGCACCGACTGGTCTCATGAGCAGTTCTTC	NA	NA	TRBV28	TRBJ2-1
CASSWELTGEQYF	TGTGCCAGCAGCTGGGAGCTGACAGGGGAGCAGTACTTC	NA	TRBD1	TRBV5-6	TRBJ2-7
CASSFSGKGRFQETQYF	TGTGCCAGCAGCTTTTCAGGCAAGGGGAGATTCCAAGAGACCCAGTACTTC	once	NA	TRBV7-9	TRBJ2-5
CASSITRGREKLFF	TGTGCCAGTAGTATCACCAGGGGGCGGGAAAAACTGTTTTTT	NA	TRBD1	TRBV19	TRBJ1-4
CASSFIPGLADYEQYF	TGTGCCAGCAGCTTCATCCCGGGACTAGCGGACTACGAGCAGTACTTC	NA	TRBD2	TRBV11-2	TRBJ2-7
CASSSGTSSDEQYF	TGTGCCAGCAGTTCAGGGACTAGTTCGGACGAGCAGTACTTC	NA	TRBD2	TRBV6-6	TRBJ2-7
CASSFRQATYQETQYF	TGTGCCAGCAGTTTCCGACAAGCCACGTACCAAGAGACCCAGTACTTC	NA	NA	TRBV27	TRBJ2-5
CASSPPYQRGSSYEQYF	TGTGCCAGCTCACCACCGTACCAGAGGGGCAGCTCCTACGAGCAGTACTTC	NA	NA	TRBV18	TRBJ2-7
CASSIRGTGELFF	TGTGCCAGCAGTATCCGGGGCACCGGGGAGCTGTTTTTT	NA	NA	TRBV27	TRBJ2-2
CSVVRDSADTQYF	TGCAGCGTAGTCCGGGACAGTGCAGATACGCAGTATTTT	NA	TRBD1	TRBV29-1	TRBJ2-3
CASQDGQVSTRGNQPQHF	TGTGCCAGCCAAGATGGACAGGTCTCTACCCGGGGCAATCAGCCCCAGCATTTT	NA	TRBD1	TRBV28	TRBJ1-5
CASSFPGLAGDGDEQFF	TGTGCCAGCAGCTTCCCGGGACTAGCGGGAGATGGGGATGAGCAGTTCTTC	NA	TRBD2	TRBV7-8	TRBJ2-1
CASSLSASRNEKLFF	TGTGCCAGCAGCTTATCGGCGAGCAGGAATGAAAAACTGTTTTTT	NA	NA	TRBV7-9	TRBJ1-4
CSVVGAGEADTQYF	TGCAGCGTTGTAGGCGCGGGAGAGGCAGATACGCAGTATTTT	NA	TRBD2	TRBV29-1	TRBJ2-3
CASSFPGANVLTF	TGTGCCAGCAGCTTCCCTGGGGCCAACGTCCTGACTTTC	NA	NA	TRBV7-9	TRBJ2-6
CASSPGTGITRQYF	TGTGCCAGCAGTCCCGGGACAGGCATTACGAGGCAGTACTTC	NA	TRBD1	TRBV27	TRBJ2-7
CASSLRRNSYEQYF	TGCGCCAGCAGCTTGCGTAGAAACTCCTACGAGCAGTACTTC	NA	NA	TRBV5-1	TRBJ2-7
CASSPRLETYNEQFF	TGTGCCAGCAGTCCCCGACTAGAAACCTACAATGAGCAGTTCTTC	NA	NA	TRBV28	TRBJ2-1
CASSLRTSGHTYEQYF	TGTGCCAGCAGTTTAAGGACTAGCGGGCATACCTACGAGCAGTACTTC	NA	TRBD2	TRBV28	TRBJ2-7